This T cell receptor beta chain is drawn from a study of blood T cells in healthy people across ages (dated by TCRdb to 2015 to 2017). With regard to the full study: Template switching captured roughly one uniquely barcoded TCR beta cDNA molecule per two T cells in model experiments. Using deep sequencing normalized with unique cDNA molecular identifiers, the study measured how TCR beta repertoire diversity changes with age. Four age groups were formed from the donors: young (average approximately 15 years), middle-aged (less than 40), aged (approximately 60) and long-lived (82). To avoid experimental bias, donors of different ages were randomly spread across the sequencing lanes. The study analyzed two additional independent replicas of 1 million unique cDNA reads from the same blood draw for two donors, one aged 18 to 29 and one aged 80 or older. On the study overall, not on this receptor specifically: Estimates of total diversity based on one million sequenced T cells were regarded as lower bounds and as underestimates. Conclusive comparison of naive and antigen-experienced compartments was prevented by the profiling of bulk unsorted PBMCs. Donor CMV infection status was unknown, potentially confounding age-related changes in expanded clonotypes. The long-lived group showed more naive CD4+ T cells, fewer expanded clones and increased TCR diversity than the aged group, suggesting age selection. As age increased, observed TCR beta diversity per million T cells dropped in a roughly linear way, and a significant reduction was already evident by age 40. A strong correlation was found between observed TCR beta diversity and the percentage of naive T cells measured by flow cytometry.

Comments on this clonotype: No cognate antigen has been identified for it. The sample holds no much larger clone one base away, and base qualities are not on file.

Library generation was performed with 5' RACE. TCRdb lists the instrument as Illumina HiSeq 2500. The second PCR ran for about 6 to 12 cycles and used a J-beta primer mix along with a sample-barcoded 5' primer. Each TCR beta cDNA molecule received a unique molecular identifier from a template-switch 5' adaptor carrying 12 random nucleotides. Each sample yielded at least 2.5 million CDR3-containing paired-end reads. First-strand cDNA synthesis was performed from all RNA using the Mint cDNA synthesis kit, with priming by a TRBC-specific oligonucleotide. After uracil-DNA glycosylase treatment, a first 18-cycle PCR used universal primers M1SS and BC2_uni_R on all cDNA. The study's processing was this. Each sample was normalized by randomly selecting 1 million high-quality reads, each carrying a distinct molecular identifier. Reads with shared molecular identifiers were discarded instead of being binned into consensus sequences. MiTCR, run with a Q25 quality threshold and the strictest error-elimination algorithm, handled CDR3 identification, clonotype clustering and error correction. Lower-bound total TCR beta diversity was estimated with a nonparametric unseen species model using Euler transformation. The public reads were reprocessed in TCRdb via fastp at Q25 and MiXCR, keeping in-frame beta chains. Under each unique CDR3 protein, matching rows form one entry showing the most common genes and DNA. The V and J calls were determined by TCRdb, not by the authors. The sample table shows about 1,400,000 distinct CDR3 sequences, and about 40% are seen once. The top ten clonotypes cover under 8% of the sample.

Systemically healthy Caucasian individuals from Russia, around 38 in total and aged roughly 6 to 95 years, were included as donors. Each donor gave about 9.2 milliliters of peripheral blood, drawn into EDTA-treated Vacutainer tubes. Ficoll-Paque density-gradient centrifugation was used to isolate PBMCs, with at least 6 million per sample. Trizol reagent was used to extract total RNA from PBMCs, with at least 6 micrograms per sample. Naive CD45RAhigh/CD27high T cell percentages were measured by flow cytometry on a PBMC aliquot from every donor. Reading from cysteine to phenylalanine, the CDR3 counts 17 amino acids. The entry retains the CDR3 DNA only, 51 bases that are in frame from base 1. Sequences MGHRA (CDR1) and YSYEKL (CDR2) are obtained from the germline V gene. Trimming removed 1 base from V and 0 bases from J, leaving 13 bases between the germline ends.

Recombination linked TRBV4-1 to TRBJ2-4; the D region possibly corresponds to TRBD1 (5 bases align). This receptor was obtained from a woman between 18 and 30 years old in good health. Material for sequencing was blood. CDR3 loop: CASSQVDTMLAKNIQYF. The nucleotides are TGCGCCAGCAGCCAAGTGGACACAATGCTAGCCAAAAACATTCAGTACTTC.